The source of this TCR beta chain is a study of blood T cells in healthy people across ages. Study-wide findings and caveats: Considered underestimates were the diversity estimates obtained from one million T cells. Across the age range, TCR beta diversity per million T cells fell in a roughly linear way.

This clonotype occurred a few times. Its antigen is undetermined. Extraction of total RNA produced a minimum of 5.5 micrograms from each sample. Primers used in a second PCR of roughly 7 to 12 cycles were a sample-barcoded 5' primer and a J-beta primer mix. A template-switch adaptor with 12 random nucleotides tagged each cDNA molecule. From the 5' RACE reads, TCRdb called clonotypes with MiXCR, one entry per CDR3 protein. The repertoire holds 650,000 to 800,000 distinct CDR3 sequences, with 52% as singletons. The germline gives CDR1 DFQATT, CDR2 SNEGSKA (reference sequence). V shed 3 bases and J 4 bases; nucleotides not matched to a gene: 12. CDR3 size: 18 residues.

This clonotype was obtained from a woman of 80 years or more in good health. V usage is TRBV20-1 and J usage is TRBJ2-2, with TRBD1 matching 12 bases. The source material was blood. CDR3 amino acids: CSASRRDRGLYSTGELFF. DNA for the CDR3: TGCAGTGCTAGTCGCCGGGACAGGGGGCTTTACAGCACCGGGGAGCTGTTTTTT.